This TCR beta chain was found in a study of T cells in Graves' hyperthyroidism and ophthalmopathy. Amplification of TCR beta CDR3 regions was performed using RNA transcripts as template. Researchers ran a first-round RT-PCR on the TCR CDR3 using the HTBI primer set. TCRdb ran MiXCR on the multiplex PCR reads and lists one entry per CDR3 protein. Found here are more than 550,000 distinct CDR3 sequences, over 15% of them singletons; the top ten hold about a sixth. There are 19 residues in the CDR3. CDR1 and CDR2 (germline): SGHRS, YFSETQ. V lost 1 base, J lost 6 bases, and 26 bases lay in between. V is TRBV5-1 and J is TRBJ2-1; possible D gene TRBD2, 5 bases. The TCR was taken from a woman in her forties or fifties with Graves' hyperthyroidism that later progressed to Graves' ophthalmopathy. The sample taken for sequencing was blood. The CDR3 loop is CASSLNSLGQLGNTNEQFF. In DNA, the CDR3 is TGCGCCAGCAGCTTGAATTCTTTAGGGCAACTAGGGAATACCAATGAGCAGTTCTTC.